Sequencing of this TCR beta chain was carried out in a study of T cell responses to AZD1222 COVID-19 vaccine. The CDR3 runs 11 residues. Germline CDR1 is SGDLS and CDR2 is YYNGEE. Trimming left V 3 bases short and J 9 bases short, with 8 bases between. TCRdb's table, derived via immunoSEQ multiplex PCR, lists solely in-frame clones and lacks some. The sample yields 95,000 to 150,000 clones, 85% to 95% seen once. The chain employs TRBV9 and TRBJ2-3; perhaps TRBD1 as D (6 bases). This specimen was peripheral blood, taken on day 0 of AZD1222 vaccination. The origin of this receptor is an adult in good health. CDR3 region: CASSDRETQYF. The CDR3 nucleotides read TGTGCCAGCAGCGACAGGGAGACGCAGTATTTT.